This entry features one TCR beta chain sequence. This clone has more than one count but fewer than ten. No antigen is known for it. No base quality information exists; no much larger clone differs at one position. On a MiSeq, deep resolution sequencing aimed for a depth between 1 in 1 million and 1 in 200,000 T cells, with each clonotype covered roughly 10x on average. The immunoSEQ hsTCRB Kit was used to generate TCR beta libraries. As for how the authors treated the data: Data were analyzed with ImmunoSEQ Data Assistant and ImmunoSEQ Analyzer, with V, D and J genes assigned per IMGT definitions. Clonality was computed as one minus normalized Shannon entropy of productive rearrangement frequencies, ranging from 0 to 1. Only overrepresented clonotypes making up at least 0.05% of the repertoire of each patient were included in the public clonotype analysis. Some 13 age-matched healthy donor repertoires from immuneACCESS were used as controls for clonality. Sourced from immuneACCESS, this table was stored by TCRdb with only in-frame sequences that have V and J called. A share of the clones is absent; for the studies checked, an unresolved V gene accounts for under half, and the remainder has no known explanation. That table furnishes V, J and clone size, whereas the DNA furnished D and trimming. The sample contains some 350,000 clones, approximately 67% of them found a single time. Around 6.5% of the sample rests with the top ten.

For TCR beta library preparation, 1.5 to 2.5 micrograms of genomic DNA were extracted from the cryopreserved PBMCs. Longitudinal blood samples from CLL patients on ibrutinib monotherapy underwent high-throughput TCR beta sequencing. The patients were enrolled in a single-center, open-label phase 2 trial of ibrutinib monotherapy. The sample comes from a study of cytotoxic CD8 clonotypes in ibrutinib-treated CLL (dated by TCRdb to the early 2020s). About the full investigation: In this cohort, approximately 14 patients were treatment-naive and ten to eleven were relapsed/refractory, while 17 to 18 had unmutated IGHV. Of the 86 participants in the trial, about two dozen had longitudinal samples available. Samples averaged 255,043 productive templates and about 94,000 productive rearrangements. Cryopreserved peripheral blood mononuclear cells were obtained before treatment, at response, and at either sustained remission or disease progression. Samples at response were collected after a median of around twelve months of treatment, with a range of roughly 6 to 40 months. Patients were still on ibrutinib when every remission and progressive disease sample was collected. Responses were partial in some 24 patients and complete in 2; after median about 70 months follow-up, roughly 14 stayed in remission and some twelve progressed.

The paper's findings and limits, for the study overall: Public clonotypes were found to be uncommon and were observed to contract or remain stable during treatment; the increase in clonality was shown to reflect expansion of private clonotypes at ibrutinib response. Sustained-remission and progressing patients did not have matched sampling times, and lymph node repertoires were not examined. At baseline, clonality was higher than in age-matched healthy donors and showed a strong correlation with circulating CD8+ T-cell counts. At ibrutinib response clonality went up, during sustained remission it held steady, and at progression it dropped back toward baseline.

Sequenced material: PBMCs, taken after 36 months of ibrutinib treatment. The TCR was taken from a human donor with chronic lymphocytic leukemia.

The nucleotide sequence is TGTGCCAGCAGCTTGGCCTCCACGTCAGGCGGCCGCAATCAGCCCCAGCATTTT. This translates into CASSLASTSGGRNQPQHF. This sequence uses TRBV5-8 and TRBJ1-5; no D gene call is confident. For CDR1 and CDR2, the germline V gene lists SGHTS and YDEGEE. V sheds 0 bases and J sheds 2 bases, leaving 18 bases between their ends. From its cysteine to its phenylalanine, the CDR3 spans 18 amino acids. The CDR3 DNA has 54 bases and is translated from base 1.